This TCR beta chain was identified during a study of identical twins. General study results and limits: Models came in too low on out-of-frame TCR alpha sharing in monozygotic twins.

The CDR3 loop spans 14 amino acids. The V and J ends lost 4 bases and 7 bases, in that order; junction bases with no gene match: 7. CDR1 MGHDK and CDR2 SYGVNS come from the germline V gene. TCRdb re-analysed the 5' RACE reads in MiXCR, keeping a single row per CDR3 protein. In the table there are 450,000 or so distinct CDR3 sequences, approximately 15% of which are singletons. Regarding this clonotype: Its target is not known.

This same sample was also taken into another study, of yellow fever vaccine responses in identical twins. As that report states: In identical twins, vaccine T cell responses appeared partly shared and partly individual.

Sequenced material: CD4+ T cells sorted from blood. The rearrangement links TRBV25-1 to TRBJ2-7, with 10 nucleotides matching TRBD2. The clonotype originates from a woman under 30 in good health. This CDR3 is CASSVLAGVGEQYF. The CDR3 nucleotides are TGTGCCAGCAGTGTCCTAGCGGGAGTGGGGGAGCAGTACTTC.